Presented here are 15 T cell receptor beta chains from one specimen sequenced in a study of cytomegalovirus exposure and HLA in healthy donors. Amplification used 60 Vbeta primers and 13 Jbeta primers. Only in-frame clones appear in the TCRdb table, and some are missing; sequencing was by immunoSEQ multiplex PCR. The sample yields approximately 180,000 clones, 85% to 90% seen once. Material: PBMCs. The receptor source for this set is a woman aged 18-35 years in good health and CMV-seronegative.

V and J are TRBV29-1 and TRBJ1-2; 8 bases line up with TRBD1. The germline gives CDR1 SQVTM, CDR2 ANQGSEA. The CDR3 has 13 residues. V was pared by 1 base and J by 5 bases, with 3 bases of the junction left unmatched. The CDR3 DNA reads TGCAGCGTTGAAGGGACAGGGCAGTATGGCTACACCTTC. Protein: CSVEGTGQYGYTF.

The chain carries TRBV27 and TRBJ2-7; the D gene is possibly TRBD2 (6 bases). V lost 0 bases and J lost 5, with 14 bases in between. Germline CDR1 and CDR2: MNHEY and SMNVEV (reference sequence). The CDR3 spans 15 residues. CDR3 sequence: CASSLSGGNGHEQYF. In DNA form, the CDR3 reads TGTGCCAGCAGTTTATCTGGCGGGAATGGCCACGAGCAGTACTTC.

Concerning this clone: Relative to the germline gene, one junction end is altered; a read error may explain this. V gene TRBV7-9 combines with J gene TRBJ2-7, with a possible D match to TRBD2 (5 bases). Germline values: CDR1 SEHNR, CDR2 FQNEAQ (reference sequence). The CDR3 contains 11 residues. CDR3 nucleotides: TGTTCCAGCAGCGCGGGCTACGAGCAGTACTTC. This translates into CSSSAGYEQYF.

About this clone itself: One end of the junction fails to match germline, which may point to a read error. V is TRBV30 and J is TRBJ2-1; 10 bases map to TRBD2. There are 16 residues in the CDR3. Per germline, CDR1 GTSNPN and CDR2 SVGIG (reference sequence). This CDR3 reads CARSVIGLADYNEQFF. The CDR3 DNA reads TGTGCCCGGAGTGTCATCGGACTAGCGGACTACAATGAGCAGTTCTTC. Filled out from reference TRBV30 and TRBJ2-1, the complete variable domain reads SQTIHQWPATLVQPVGSPLSLECTVEGTSNPNLYWYRQAAGRGLQLLFYSVGIGQISSEVPQNLSASRPQDRQFILSSKKLLLSDSGFYLCARSVIGLADYNEQFFGPGTRLTVL.

This clone was found a few times. The chain recombines TRBV28 with TRBJ2-7, with D possibly TRBD1 on 6 matching bases. Trimming shortened V by 5 bases and J by 1 base, and 12 bases separated the two germline ends. In germline, CDR1 is MDHEN, CDR2 SYDVKM. The CDR3 covers 14 residues. CDR3 amino acids: CASSRLTGSYEQYF. CDR3 bases: TGTGCCAGCAGTCGACTGACAGGTTCCTACGAGCAGTACTTC.

The chain employs TRBV5-1 and TRBJ2-5; 8 bases match TRBD2. J gave up 4 bases and V 6 bases, and 11 bases lay outside the gene matches. Germline V gene sequence: CDR1 SGHRS, CDR2 YFSETQ. This CDR3 is built from 15 residues. CDR3 region: CASISGSGSGETQYF. CDR3 nucleotide sequence: TGCGCCAGCATCTCGGGCAGCGGGAGTGGAGAGACCCAGTACTTC.

V and J are TRBV7-2 and TRBJ1-4, with D unresolved. Germline-derived CDR1 and CDR2 are SGHTA and FQGNSA. V dropped 5 bases and J dropped 13 bases, with 14 bases sitting between them. The CDR3 length is 12 residues. The CDR3 sequence: CASSTGVERLFF. DNA of the CDR3: TGTGCCAGCAGCACGGGAGTAGAACGACTGTTTTTT.

V and J are TRBV6-5 and TRBJ2-1; D gene unclear. Looked up from germline, CDR1 is MNHEY and CDR2 is SVGAGI. Trimming stripped 7 bases from V and 8 bases from J, with 9 bases between. There are 11 residues in the CDR3. CDR3 residues: CASKFGYEQFF. The CDR3 region has the DNA TGTGCCAGCAAATTTGGCTATGAGCAGTTCTTC.

This rearrangement joins TRBV7-9 to TRBJ1-1; no reliable D call. The CDR3 extends over 12 amino acids. The germline V and J ends were trimmed by 3 bases and 2 bases, with 4 bases remaining between them. Per the germline V gene, CDR1 is SEHNR and CDR2 is FQNEAQ (reference sequence). The CDR3 DNA is TGTGCCAGCAGCTTTCGTAACACTGAAGCTTTCTTT. Amino acids: CASSFRNTEAFF.

The J gene is TRBJ2-5, the V gene TRBV5-1; D is perhaps TRBD1 (5 bases). Trimming removed 2 bases from V and 2 bases from J, with 10 bases in between. CDR3 length equals 14 residues. Germline loops: CDR1 SGHRS, CDR2 YFSETQ. In nucleotides, the CDR3 is TGCGCCAGCAGCTTAAGTAACAGGCAAGAGACCCAGTACTTC. This sequence encodes CASSLSNRQETQYF.

The J gene is TRBJ2-6, the V gene TRBV21-1; no DNA check was done on the table's D call, TRBD2. TRBV21-1 is classified as a pseudogene. This CDR3 is 12 amino acids long. The CDR3: CSGRSGANVLTF. The CDR3 DNA is TGTTCCGGTCGTTCTGGGGCCAACGTCCTGACTTTC.

This sequence joins TRBV29-1 and TRBJ2-7; 12 positions match TRBD2. From germline, CDR1 is SQVTM and CDR2 ANQGSEA. The CDR3 is 16 amino acids. V gave up 3 bases and J gave up 0 bases; unmatched junction bases: 6. For the CDR3, the DNA is TGCAGCGTTGAGGGCACTAGCGGGGGGCCCTCCTACGAGCAGTACTTC. Amino acids: CSVEGTSGGPSYEQYF.

The DNA for the CDR3 is TGTGCCACCAGCAGACCCATCGGTGAGCAGTTCTTC. Protein product: CATSRPIGEQFF. The V gene is TRBV15, the J gene TRBJ2-1; D gene uncertain. Germline values: CDR1 LNHNV, CDR2 YYDKDF (reference sequence). This CDR3 comprises 12 residues. The V end was cut by 2 bases, the J end by 9 bases, with 8 bases between.

The chain couples TRBV11-2 to TRBJ1-1; possible D gene TRBD1, 6 bases. The CDR3 has 14 residues. V gave up 3 bases and J gave up 5 bases, with 13 bases separating them. The germline CDR1 and CDR2 sequences are SGHAT and FQNNGV. The chain's CDR3 is CASSFARGSTEAFF. The CDR3, as DNA: TGTGCCAGCAGCTTCGCTAGGGGGAGTACTGAAGCTTTCTTT. The full variable domain, in which reference TRBV11-2 and TRBJ1-1 provide the parts outside the CDR3, is EAGVAQSPRYKIIEKRQSVAFWCNPISGHATLYWYQQILGQGPKLLIQFQNNGVVDDSQLPKDRFSAERLKGVDSTLKIQPAKLEDSAVYLCASSFARGSTEAFFGQGTRLTVV.

V and J are TRBV5-8 and TRBJ1-2; the match to TRBD1 covers 7 bases. This CDR3 comprises 14 residues. Germline values: CDR1 SGHTS, CDR2 YDEGEE. Trimming took 2 bases from V and 3 from J; bases not matched to a gene: 4. CDR3 coding DNA: TGTGCCAGCAGCTTAAGGACAGGTCACTATGGCTACACCTTC. Translation gives CASSLRTGHYGYTF.